A selection of T cell receptor beta chains follows, all from one sample in a study of metastatic and nonmetastatic thyroid tumors. MiXCR was used by TCRdb to re-call the PCR reads. The sample has roughly 35,000 clones; less than 40% are singletons. The sequenced material came from tumor tissue. The receptors shown here come from a female donor with papillary thyroid cancer or a benign thyroid nodule (not recorded which). Some clones in this sample may be carry-over from other donors' samples. CDR3s include the opening cysteine and the closing phenylalanine or tryptophan. A D gene is named only where the DNA matches it firmly. For some rows the clone size is stated as once, few or many, or as a class when expanded; others skip it.

V gene: TRBV29-1; D gene: NA; J gene: TRBJ2-2; clone size: few; CDR3 protein: CSVHRATGELFF; CDR3 DNA: TGCAGCGTGCACAGGGCCACCGGGGAGCTGTTTTTT
V gene: TRBV3-1; D gene: NA; J gene: TRBJ2-7; clone size: NA; CDR3 protein: CASSQGGQLSSYEQYF; CDR3 DNA: TGTGCCAGCAGCCAAGGAGGACAGCTCAGCTCCTACGAGCAGTACTTC
V gene: TRBV6-1; D gene: NA; J gene: TRBJ2-5; clone size: NA; CDR3 protein: CASGVVGTHLETQYF; CDR3 DNA: TGTGCCAGCGGGGTTGTGGGGACCCATTTGGAGACCCAGTACTTC
V gene: TRBV28; D gene: TRBD1; J gene: TRBJ1-1; clone size: NA; CDR3 protein: CASSLSQGGRTGRTEAFF; CDR3 DNA: TGTGCCAGCAGTTTATCGCAGGGGGGGCGGACAGGGAGGACTGAAGCTTTCTTT
V gene: TRBV9; D gene: NA; J gene: TRBJ1-1; clone size: NA; CDR3 protein: CASSVDPGVNTEAFF; CDR3 DNA: TGTGCCAGCAGCGTAGATCCAGGCGTGAACACTGAAGCTTTCTTT
V gene: TRBV7-9; D gene: NA; J gene: TRBJ1-1; clone size: medium-sized; CDR3 protein: CASSFNRGLNTEAFF; CDR3 DNA: TGTGCCAGCAGCTTCAACAGAGGATTGAACACTGAAGCTTTCTTT
V gene: TRBV10-2; D gene: NA; J gene: TRBJ2-1; clone size: few; CDR3 protein: CASSSNNEQFF; CDR3 DNA: TGCGCCAGCAGTTCTAACAATGAGCAGTTCTTC
V gene: TRBV24-1; D gene: NA; J gene: TRBJ1-2; clone size: few; CDR3 protein: CATPLQGEEGDGYTF; CDR3 DNA: TGTGCCACCCCATTACAGGGAGAGGAGGGCGATGGCTACACCTTC
V gene: TRBV9; D gene: NA; J gene: TRBJ2-7; clone size: NA; CDR3 protein: CASSVGQVMAYEQYF; CDR3 DNA: TGTGCCAGCAGCGTAGGGCAGGTTATGGCCTACGAGCAGTACTTC
V gene: TRBV11-3; D gene: NA; J gene: TRBJ1-5; clone size: NA; CDR3 protein: CASSLTGDKDQPQHF; CDR3 DNA: TGTGCCAGCAGCTTAACGGGGGACAAGGATCAGCCCCAGCATTTT
V gene: TRBV11-2; D gene: NA; J gene: TRBJ2-5; clone size: few; CDR3 protein: CASSSRLTDGSWGQETQYF; CDR3 DNA: TGTGCCAGCAGCTCACGACTAACCGACGGGTCTTGGGGCCAAGAGACCCAGTACTTC
V gene: TRBV5-1; D gene: NA; J gene: TRBJ1-1; clone size: few; CDR3 protein: CASSLDRDTEAFF; CDR3 DNA: TGCGCCAGCAGCTTGGACAGGGACACTGAAGCTTTCTTT
V gene: TRBV2; D gene: NA; J gene: TRBJ1-3; clone size: NA; CDR3 protein: CASSGWVTEFGNTIYF; CDR3 DNA: TGTGCCAGCAGTGGTTGGGTGACAGAATTTGGAAACACCATATATTTT
V gene: TRBV2; D gene: TRBD1; J gene: TRBJ1-5; clone size: NA; CDR3 protein: CASSVGPGQGLNQPQHF; CDR3 DNA: TGTGCCAGCAGTGTCGGGCCCGGACAGGGGTTAAATCAGCCCCAGCATTTT
V gene: TRBV4-1; D gene: TRBD1; J gene: TRBJ1-5; clone size: NA; CDR3 protein: CASSQVTGSNQPQHF; CDR3 DNA: TGCGCCAGCAGCCAGGTGACAGGGTCGAATCAGCCCCAGCATTTT
V gene: TRBV20-1; D gene: TRBD2; J gene: TRBJ2-3; clone size: many; CDR3 protein: CSARVLAGGPHTQYF; CDR3 DNA: TGCAGTGCTAGAGTATTAGCGGGAGGGCCGCATACGCAGTATTTT
V gene: TRBV5-1; D gene: NA; J gene: TRBJ1-2; clone size: few; CDR3 protein: CASSLPGTVYGYTF; CDR3 DNA: TGCGCCAGCAGCTTGCCAGGGACGGTGTATGGCTACACCTTC
V gene: TRBV27; D gene: NA; J gene: TRBJ2-7; clone size: few; CDR3 protein: CASSPSGGGTYEQYF; CDR3 DNA: TGTGCCAGCAGTCCATCAGGGGGGGGAACCTACGAGCAGTACTTC
V gene: TRBV20-1; D gene: TRBD2; J gene: TRBJ2-1; clone size: NA; CDR3 protein: CSPGLAGNNEQFF; CDR3 DNA: TGCAGTCCCGGACTAGCGGGCAACAATGAGCAGTTCTTC
V gene: TRBV7-9; D gene: NA; J gene: TRBJ2-1; clone size: NA; CDR3 protein: CASSFLGEQFF; CDR3 DNA: TGTGCCAGCAGCTTCCTAGGTGAGCAGTTCTTC
V gene: TRBV20-1; D gene: NA; J gene: TRBJ2-2; clone size: NA; CDR3 protein: CSATKPGVHGELFF; CDR3 DNA: TGCAGTGCCACCAAACCCGGGGTGCACGGGGAGCTGTTTTTT
V gene: TRBV18; D gene: NA; J gene: TRBJ1-2; clone size: NA; CDR3 protein: CASSPVTGDYGYTF; CDR3 DNA: TGTGCCAGCTCACCGGTGACAGGCGACTATGGCTACACCTTC
V gene: TRBV18; D gene: NA; J gene: TRBJ1-6; clone size: NA; CDR3 protein: CASSRDGGYNSPLHF; CDR3 DNA: TGTGCCAGCTCACGGGATGGGGGTTATAATTCACCCCTCCACTTT
V gene: TRBV28; D gene: TRBD1; J gene: TRBJ2-3; clone size: few; CDR3 protein: CASSFWTGGDLNTQYF; CDR3 DNA: TGTGCCAGCAGTTTCTGGACAGGGGGCGATTTGAATACGCAGTATTTT
V gene: TRBV10-3; D gene: TRBD1; J gene: TRBJ1-3; clone size: few; CDR3 protein: CAISESEDRAGNTIYF; CDR3 DNA: TGTGCCATCAGTGAGTCCGAAGACAGGGCTGGAAACACCATATATTTT
V gene: TRBV6-4; D gene: NA; J gene: TRBJ1-2; clone size: few; CDR3 protein: CASSDTPQAIQGYTF; CDR3 DNA: TGTGCCAGCAGTGATACCCCACAGGCGATTCAGGGCTACACCTTC
V gene: TRBV2; D gene: NA; J gene: TRBJ2-7; clone size: few; CDR3 protein: CASSEDGGSYEQYF; CDR3 DNA: TGTGCCAGCAGTGAGGACGGAGGCTCCTACGAGCAGTACTTC
V gene: TRBV18; D gene: NA; J gene: TRBJ1-6; clone size: NA; CDR3 protein: CASSPGGPSPLHF; CDR3 DNA: TGTGCCAGCTCACCAGGGGGCCCTTCACCCCTCCACTTT
V gene: TRBV20-1; D gene: TRBD1; J gene: TRBJ2-2; clone size: medium-sized; CDR3 protein: CSAPGQGGNTGELFF; CDR3 DNA: TGCAGTGCACCCGGACAGGGCGGGAACACCGGGGAGCTGTTTTTT
V gene: TRBV4-1; D gene: NA; J gene: TRBJ1-5; clone size: NA; CDR3 protein: CASSQVRGSNQPQHF; CDR3 DNA: TGCGCCAGCAGCCAAGTCAGGGGTTCCAATCAGCCCCAGCATTTT